A selection of T cell receptor beta chains follows, all from one sample in a study of shared clonotypes between healthy human individuals. Only in-frame clones appear in the TCRdb table, and some are missing; sequencing was by immunoSEQ multiplex PCR. The sample yields a few hundred thousand clones, roughly 72% seen once. Sequences were obtained from PBMCs. The source is a middle-aged woman in good health. Some clones in this sample may be carry-over from other donors' samples. Both conserved end residues are part of each CDR3. The D gene is left open where the match is weak. Size tells how often a clone was seen (once, few, many) or the class of an expanded clone, and some rows leave it out.

J gene	V gene	clone size	D gene	CDR3 protein	CDR3 DNA
TRBJ1-1	TRBV10-3	few	-	CAISEIDGNTEAFF	TGTGCCATCAGTGAAATCGACGGGAACACTGAAGCTTTCTTT
TRBJ2-7	TRBV25-1	-	TRBD1	CASSDGQGNEQYF	TGTGCCAGCAGTGACGGACAGGGGAACGAGCAGTACTTC
TRBJ2-5	TRBV18	once	TRBD1	CASSPLAGQGRGETQYF	TGTGCCAGCTCACCTCTGGCGGGACAGGGAAGAGGCGAGACCCAGTACTTC
TRBJ2-1	TRBV28	-	TRBD2	CASSSLSGGSNEQFF	TGTGCCAGCAGTTCGCTTAGCGGGGGGTCCAATGAGCAGTTCTTC
TRBJ2-5	TRBV5-1	-	-	CASSHGTGYQETQYF	TGCGCCAGCAGCCACGGTACAGGTTACCAAGAGACCCAGTACTTC
TRBJ2-6	TRBV5-1	-	TRBD1	CASSPGTGRSGANVLTF	TGCGCCAGCAGCCCCGGGACAGGGCGCTCTGGGGCCAACGTCCTGACTTTC
TRBJ2-5	TRBV28	-	-	CASSWGGTQETQYF	TGTGCCAGCAGTTGGGGCGGGACGCAAGAGACCCAGTACTTC
TRBJ2-2	TRBV5-6	-	-	CASSPWYSNTGELFF	TGTGCCAGCAGCCCCTGGTATTCGAACACCGGGGAGCTGTTTTTT
TRBJ2-5	TRBV9	-	TRBD2	CASSPGLTETQYF	TGTGCCAGCAGCCCGGGACTAACAGAGACCCAGTACTTC
TRBJ2-5	TRBV11-1	-	-	CASRALHRGETQYF	TGTGCCAGCAGAGCTCTTCACCGGGGGGAGACCCAGTACTTC
TRBJ1-4	TRBV6-5	-	-	CASSYAAEREKLFF	TGTGCCAGCAGTTACGCAGCTGAAAGGGAAAAACTGTTTTTT
TRBJ2-1	TRBV2	-	TRBD2	CASGTSFSYNEQFF	TGTGCCAGCGGGACTAGCTTTTCCTACAATGAGCAGTTCTTC
TRBJ2-3	TRBV5-1	-	TRBD2	CASSLALAGDADTQYF	TGCGCCAGCAGCTTGGCTCTAGCGGGAGACGCCGATACGCAGTATTTT
TRBJ2-7	TRBV6-1	-	-	CASFPMQGGEQYF	TGTGCCAGCTTCCCAATGCAGGGAGGCGAGCAGTACTTC
TRBJ2-3	TRBV27	-	-	CASRRGQITDTQYF	TGTGCCAGCCGAAGAGGACAGATCACAGATACGCAGTATTTT
TRBJ2-7	TRBV9	-	TRBD2	CASSRGTSGSLTYEQYF	TGTGCCAGCAGCCGGGGAACTAGCGGGTCGTTAACCTACGAGCAGTACTTC
TRBJ2-2	TRBV28	few	-	CASREGNTGELFF	TGTGCCAGCAGGGAGGGGAACACCGGGGAGCTGTTTTTT
TRBJ2-1	TRBV27	-	-	CASSFGSSSYNEQFF	TGTGCCAGCAGTTTCGGTAGCAGCTCCTACAATGAGCAGTTCTTC
TRBJ1-1	TRBV6-1	few	-	CASSDNQGAEAFF	TGTGCCAGCAGTGATAACCAGGGCGCAGAAGCTTTCTTT
TRBJ2-5	TRBV6-1	-	-	CASSASLGETQYF	TGTGCCAGCAGCGCGAGCCTGGGGGAGACCCAGTACTTC
TRBJ2-1	TRBV5-1	-	TRBD2	CASSLASGSTSYNEQFF	TGCGCCAGCAGCTTGGCCAGCGGGAGCACCTCCTACAATGAGCAGTTCTTC
TRBJ2-2	TRBV7-3	-	TRBD2	CASSLVGLAANTGELFF	TGTGCCAGCAGCTTAGTGGGACTAGCGGCGAACACCGGGGAGCTGTTTTTT
TRBJ2-7	TRBV5-1	-	TRBD2	CASSLRTSGRFSVYEQYF	TGCGCCAGCAGCCTTCGGACTAGCGGGAGGTTCTCCGTATACGAGCAGTACTTC
TRBJ2-7	TRBV5-1	-	TRBD1	CASSNQTGVGEQYF	TGCGCCAGCAGCAATCAAACAGGGGTGGGCGAGCAGTACTTC
TRBJ2-3	TRBV18	many	-	CASSPIVHTTDTQYF	TGTGCCAGCTCACCAATCGTACACACCACAGATACGCAGTATTTT
TRBJ1-1	TRBV7-9	many	-	CASSLAGAAFF	TGTGCCAGCAGCTTAGCGGGGGCAGCTTTCTTT
TRBJ2-6	TRBV28	-	TRBD1	CASSRPGQGGIGANVLTF	TGTGCCAGCAGTCGTCCGGGACAGGGTGGTATTGGGGCCAACGTCCTGACTTTC